The entry below describes one T cell receptor beta chain. Its target antigen remains unknown. The record has no base qualities; no much larger clone is one base away. This sample was included in a study of graft-versus-host responses after intestinal transplantation (dated by TCRdb to about 2021). The study in broad terms: Recipients received multivisceral, liver-intestinal, or isolated intestinal transplants. All recipients received anti-thymocyte globulin induction followed by maintenance tacrolimus and steroids for approximately 3 years. After intestinal transplantation, graft-versus-host and host-versus-graft alloreactive T cell clones in the graft, circulation and bone marrow were tracked using bulk TCR-beta CDR3 sequencing. To identify alloreactive clones, pre-transplant mixed lymphocyte reaction products were sequenced and then compared with unstimulated pre-transplant donor and recipient T cells. Of the 20 to 25 intestinal transplant recipients enrolled in the cohort, one of whom was a retransplant, a few patients without pretransplant specimens were excluded. Donor T cell macrochimerism was defined as a peak of at least 4% donor T cells among recipient peripheral blood mononuclear cells. Rather than going through the commercial service, samples from a few later patients were sequenced in-house on an Illumina MiSeq and processed with MiXCR.

Receptor amplification or capture employed the immunoSEQ multiplex PCR assay. For most patients, genomic DNA was isolated with the Qiagen DNeasy Blood and Tissue Kit and shipped frozen to Adaptive Biotechnologies for TCR sequencing. Adaptive Biotechnologies carried out high-throughput TCR-beta CDR3 sequencing of genomic DNA for most patients. Per the authors' processing: Adaptive's ImmunoSEQ software was the source of the TCR sequencing data for fewer than 20 patients, while three other patients were processed with MiXCR and VDJtools. CD4 versus CD8 sorting errors were corrected by removing sequences found in both subsets at a frequency ratio below 5:1. CDR3 nucleotide sequences shared by donor and recipient were removed because the origin of these sequences could not be assigned. At least 2-fold expansion over unstimulated cells and a minimum CFSE-low frequency of 0.002% (template counts) or 0.001% (read counts) were required for clones to be classified as alloreactive. Clones were considered mappable if detected in sequenced pre-transplant spleen, lymph node, or MLR CFSE-low populations of the donor or recipient. The cumulative frequency of alloreactive clones was calculated as a percentage of all sequences, weighted by copy number. TCRdb took over this immuneACCESS table, retaining in-frame rearrangements with V and J assigned. Such tables are incomplete; in checked studies, under half of the missing clones stem from an unresolved V gene, and the remainder is unexplained. That table furnishes V, J and clone size, whereas the DNA furnished D and trimming. A total of some 110,000 clones appear in this sample, more than 80% of them only once. The ten largest clones capture about 0.2% of the sample.

What the work shows at the level of the full study, not this receptor alone: GvH clones were found in recipient bone marrow, and some of the GvH clones appeared earlier in ileal mucosa or blood, which is consistent with an intestinal mucosal origin. In the allografts of patients with donor T cell macrochimerism, GvH to HvG T cell clonal ratios were high. Conclusions were limited by the relatively low number and heterogeneity of intestinal transplant patients. Early after transplant, peak levels of circulating GvH clones were associated with declines in HvG clones.

In the germline V gene (reference sequence), CDR1 corresponds to SEHNR and CDR2 to FQNEAQ. The CDR3 contains 14 residues, cysteine and phenylalanine counted. Left in the record is the CDR3 DNA by itself, 42 bases read in frame from the first base. V drops 5 bases and J drops 5 bases, leaving 14 bases in between. Interpreted using the paper, the time point label stands for: cells obtained before transplantation from donor or recipient. CD3+CD4+ and CD3+CD8+ populations were FACS-sorted from unstimulated pre-transplant donor and recipient cells taken from spleen or lymph nodes. The chain is assembled from TRBV7-9 and TRBJ2-3; the D gene is possibly TRBD1 or TRBD2, each agreeing over 5 bases. The specimen comprised unstimulated CD4+ T cells sorted from spleen or lymph node cells, sampled before transplant. The receptor was isolated from a human donor who was the organ donor for an intestinal transplant. The sequence in DNA is TGTGCCAGCAGCCGCTACGAGGGGATAGATACGCAGTATTTT. Translated, it reads CASSRYEGIDTQYF.